Below are 6 T cell receptor beta chains sequenced from a single sample in a study of T-cell reconstitution after alpha-beta-depleted transplantation in children. Preparation of the TCRbeta library involved a method that used unique molecular identifiers. From the PCR reads, TCRdb called clonotypes with MiXCR, one entry per CDR3 protein. Of about 100,000 distinct CDR3 sequences listed, around 7.8% were seen once; the top ten hold about a sixth. The starting material was PBMCs, obtained before TCRalphabeta/CD19-depleted stem cell transplant. These receptors all stem from a boy aged 2 to 10 with acute lymphoblastic leukemia, due to receive a stem cell transplant.

The genes are TRBV20-1 and TRBJ2-1; the D gene is possibly TRBD2 (7 bases). The CDR3 has 15 residues. Germline V CDR1 and CDR2: DFQATT, SNEGSKA (reference sequence). Trimming took 2 bases from V and 4 from J, leaving 15 bases between them. CDR3 in amino acids: CSARSVGGPYNEQFF. Written as DNA, the CDR3 is TGCAGTGCTAGATCAGTCGGGGGGCCGTACAATGAGCAGTTCTTC.

The genes are TRBV18 and TRBJ2-7; TRBD1 agrees at 9 bases. V shed 5 bases, J shed 3 bases, and the junction held 5 bases outside the gene matches. The CDR3 totals 14 residues. The germline V gene has CDR1 KGHSH and CDR2 LQKENI. CDR3 region: CASSTTGQGYEQYF. In nucleotides, the CDR3 is TGTGCCAGCTCAACTACGGGACAGGGCTACGAGCAGTACTTC.

This clonotype was counted ten times or more. The chain combines TRBV27 with TRBJ2-1; no definite D call. Trimming took off 4 bases at V and 2 bases at J, with 12 bases between the two ends. The CDR3 length is 15 residues. The germline V gene has CDR1 MNHEY and CDR2 SMNVEV (reference sequence). The CDR3: CASSSIPSTYNEQFF. Written as DNA, the CDR3 is TGTGCCAGCAGTTCAATCCCCTCCACCTACAATGAGCAGTTCTTC.

This clonotype was detected only a few times. The J gene is TRBJ1-1, the V gene TRBV10-3, with a tentative D call TRBD1 (5 bases). The V and J ends lost 0 bases and 1 base respectively, with 9 bases between them. CDR1 and CDR2 from the germline V gene are ENHRY and SYGVKD. CDR3 length: 15 amino acids. Here the CDR3 reads CAISESGQGNTEAFF. The CDR3 DNA reads TGTGCCATCAGTGAGTCCGGTCAGGGGAACACTGAAGCTTTCTTT.

A word on this clonotype: The germline gene is not matched at one end of the junction; a read error may be the cause. The rearrangement joins TRBV7-7 to TRBJ2-1; D possibly uses TRBD1 or TRBD2 (5 bases each). CDR1 is SSHAT and CDR2 is FNYEAQ in the germline V gene (reference sequence). The CDR3 totals 13 residues. CDR3 nucleotide sequence: TGTGCTAGCAGCTTAGATGGGGCTAGCAAGCAGTTCTTC. This codes for CASSLDGASKQFF.

This clonotype was seen a handful of times. The chain uses TRBV4-1 and TRBJ2-2; a weak D match, TRBD1 (6 bases). Germline-derived CDR1 and CDR2 are MGHRA and YSYEKL. Trimming took 3 bases from V and 1 from J, leaving 12 bases between them. The CDR3 loop spans 16 amino acids. The chain's CDR3 is CASSQTPGQNTGELFF. DNA for the CDR3: TGCGCCAGCAGCCAGACACCGGGACAGAACACCGGGGAGCTGTTTTTT.